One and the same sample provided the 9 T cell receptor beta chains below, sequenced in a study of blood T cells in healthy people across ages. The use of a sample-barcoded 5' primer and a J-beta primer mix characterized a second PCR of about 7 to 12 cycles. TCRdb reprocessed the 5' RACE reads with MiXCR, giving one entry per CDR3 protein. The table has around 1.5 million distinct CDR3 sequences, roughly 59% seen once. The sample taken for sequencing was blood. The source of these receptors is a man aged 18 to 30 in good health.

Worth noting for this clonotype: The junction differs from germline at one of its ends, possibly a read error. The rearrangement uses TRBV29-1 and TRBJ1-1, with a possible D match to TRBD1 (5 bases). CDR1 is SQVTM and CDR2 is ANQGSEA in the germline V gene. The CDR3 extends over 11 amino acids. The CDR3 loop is CSIRTGDLVLF. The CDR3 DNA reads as TGCAGCATCCGGACCGGGGACCTGGTTCTCTTT.

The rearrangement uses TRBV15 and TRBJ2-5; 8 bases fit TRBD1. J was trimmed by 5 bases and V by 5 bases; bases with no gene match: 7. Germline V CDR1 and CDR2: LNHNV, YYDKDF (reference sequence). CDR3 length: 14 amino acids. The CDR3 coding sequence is TGTGCCACCAGCGTAGGACAGGGTTTGGAGACCCAGTACTTC. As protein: CATSVGQGLETQYF.

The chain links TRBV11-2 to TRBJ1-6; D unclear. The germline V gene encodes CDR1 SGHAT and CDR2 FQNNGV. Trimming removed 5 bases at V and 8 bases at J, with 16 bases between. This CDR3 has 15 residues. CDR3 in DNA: TGTGCCAGCAGCCTTCAGACTGGAGGCCATTCACCCCTCCACTTT. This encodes CASSLQTGGHSPLHF.

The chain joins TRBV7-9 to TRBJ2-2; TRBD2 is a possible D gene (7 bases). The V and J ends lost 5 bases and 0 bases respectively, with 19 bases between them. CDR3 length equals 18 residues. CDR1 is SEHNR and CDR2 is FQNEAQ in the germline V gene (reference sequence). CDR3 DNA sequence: TGTGCCAGCAGCCCCCCACAGGGAGGGAGGACGAACACCGGGGAGCTGTTTTTT. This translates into CASSPPQGGRTNTGELFF.

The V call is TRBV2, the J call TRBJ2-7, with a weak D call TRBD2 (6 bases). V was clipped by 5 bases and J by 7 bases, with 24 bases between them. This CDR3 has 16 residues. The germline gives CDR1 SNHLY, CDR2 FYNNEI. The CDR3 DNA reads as TGTGCCAGCAGTACCGAGGAGGGGCGCCCCCGGAATGAGCAGTACTTC. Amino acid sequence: CASSTEEGRPRNEQYF.

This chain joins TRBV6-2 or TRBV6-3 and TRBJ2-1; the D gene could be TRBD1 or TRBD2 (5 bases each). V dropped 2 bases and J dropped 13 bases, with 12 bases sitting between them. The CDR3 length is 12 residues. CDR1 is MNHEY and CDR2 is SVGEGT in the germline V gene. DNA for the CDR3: TGTGCCAGCAGTTACACCCGGGACGACCAGTTCTTC. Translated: CASSYTRDDQFF.

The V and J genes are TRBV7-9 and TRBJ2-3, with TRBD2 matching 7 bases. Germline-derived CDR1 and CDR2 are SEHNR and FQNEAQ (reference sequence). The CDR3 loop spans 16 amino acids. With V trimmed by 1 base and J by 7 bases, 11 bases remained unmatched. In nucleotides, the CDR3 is TGTGCCAGCAGCTTAGACCCCGGGACTACTGTAAATACGCAGTATTTT. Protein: CASSLDPGTTVNTQYF.

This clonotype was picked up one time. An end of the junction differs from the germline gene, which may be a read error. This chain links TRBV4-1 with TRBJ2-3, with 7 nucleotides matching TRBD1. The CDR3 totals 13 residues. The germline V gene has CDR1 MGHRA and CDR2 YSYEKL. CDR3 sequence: CASSQKGTDTRYF. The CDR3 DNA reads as TGCGCCAGCAGCCAAAAGGGGACAGATACGCGGTATTTT.

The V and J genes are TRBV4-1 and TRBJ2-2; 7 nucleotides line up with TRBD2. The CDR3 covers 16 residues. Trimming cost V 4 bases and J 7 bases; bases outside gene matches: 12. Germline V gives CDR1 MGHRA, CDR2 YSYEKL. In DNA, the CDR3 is TGCGCCAGCAGCCCGCCCATGGGGGGGGGTATCGGGGAGCTGTTTTTT. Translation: CASSPPMGGGIGELFF.